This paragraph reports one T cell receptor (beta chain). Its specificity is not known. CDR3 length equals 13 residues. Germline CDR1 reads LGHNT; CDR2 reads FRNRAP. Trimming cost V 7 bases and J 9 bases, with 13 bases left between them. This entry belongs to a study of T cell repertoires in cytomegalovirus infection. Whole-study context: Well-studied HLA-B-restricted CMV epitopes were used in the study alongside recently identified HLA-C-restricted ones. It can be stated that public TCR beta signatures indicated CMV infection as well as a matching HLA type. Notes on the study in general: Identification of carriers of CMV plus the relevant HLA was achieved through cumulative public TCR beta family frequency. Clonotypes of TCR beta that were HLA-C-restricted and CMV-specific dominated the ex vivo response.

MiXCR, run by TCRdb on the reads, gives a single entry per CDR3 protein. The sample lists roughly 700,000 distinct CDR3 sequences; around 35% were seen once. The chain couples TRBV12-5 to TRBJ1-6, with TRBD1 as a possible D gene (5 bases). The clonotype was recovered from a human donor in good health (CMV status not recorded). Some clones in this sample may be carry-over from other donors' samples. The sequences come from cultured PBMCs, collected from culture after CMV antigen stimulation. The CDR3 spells CASARGWSSPLHF. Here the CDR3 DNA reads TGTGCTAGTGCTAGGGGCTGGAGTTCACCCCTCCACTTT.